The rows below give T cell receptor beta chains drawn from one sample of a study of blood T cell repertoires in COVID-19. Assay used: immunoSEQ multiplex PCR; TCRdb lists only in-frame clones, some missing. The table records about 130,000 clones, 84% of them present only once. Sequencing was performed on peripheral blood. The receptors shown here come from a human donor in a cohort sampled during active COVID-19. CDR3s include the opening cysteine and the closing phenylalanine or tryptophan. A D gene is named only where the DNA matches it firmly. Clone size, where shown, is once, few, many, or a class for clones that have expanded.

clone size	V gene	J gene	D gene	CDR3 DNA	CDR3 protein
.	TRBV7-2	TRBJ2-5	TRBD2	TGTGCCAGCAGCTTACAGCGGGGGGGAGGAGAGACCCAGTACTTC	CASSLQRGGGETQYF
.	TRBV28	TRBJ1-2	.	TGTGCCAGCAGTCTTAACAGGGATAACTATGGCTACACCTTC	CASSLNRDNYGYTF
.	TRBV3-1/TRBV3-2	TRBJ1-1	.	TGTGCCAGCAGCCAGGGGAGGGCGAACACTGAAGCTTTCTTT	CASSQGRANTEAFF
.	TRBV6-5	TRBJ1-1	TRBD1	TGTGCCACCAAGGACAGGGTGAACACTGAAGCTTTCTTT	CATKDRVNTEAFF
.	TRBV27	TRBJ2-1	.	TGTGCCAGCAGTTTCGACACCTACAATGAGCAGTTCTTC	CASSFDTYNEQFF
.	TRBV5-4	TRBJ2-5	.	TGTGCCAGCAGCTTGCAGGGTACGGAGACCCAGTACTTC	CASSLQGTETQYF
.	TRBV5-1	TRBJ2-7	TRBD1	TGCGCCAGCAGCGAAGGGACAGGGATACCCAGGGAGCAGTACTTC	CASSEGTGIPREQYF
.	TRBV19	TRBJ1-2	TRBD1	TGTGCCAGCTTGGACAGGGCGGCAAATAACTATGGCTACACCTTC	CASLDRAANNYGYTF
.	TRBV12-5	TRBJ2-3	.	TGTGCTAGTACGTTGCAGGGGGGTCCAGATACGCAGTATTTT	CASTLQGGPDTQYF
.	TRBV9	TRBJ1-2	TRBD1	TGTGCCAGCAGCGCCAGGTACACAGGGGGAAACTATGGCTACACCTTC	CASSARYTGGNYGYTF
once	TRBV5-1	TRBJ1-3	TRBD1	TGCGCCAGCAGCTTACAGGGGAGGTTGGAAGGAAACACCATATATTTT	CASSLQGRLEGNTIYF
.	TRBV11-2	TRBJ1-1	.	TGTGCCAGCAGCTTTACAGGGAGTTCTGAAGCTTTCTTT	CASSFTGSSEAFF
.	TRBV19	TRBJ1-5	.	TGTGCCAGTACCCCGAATCGCGGGGGTCAGCCCCAGCATTTT	CASTPNRGGQPQHF
.	TRBV4-2	TRBJ2-2	.	TGTGCCAGCAGTCGGGACAATGCGAACACCGGGGAGCTGTTTTTT	CASSRDNANTGELFF
.	TRBV5-1	TRBJ1-1	.	TGCGCCAGCAGCGCCACTCTCACAGGGCCCGAAGCTTTCTTT	CASSATLTGPEAFF
.	TRBV14	TRBJ1-1	TRBD1	TGTGCCAGCAACGACAGGGGCGTTTTGAACACTGAAGCTTTCTTT	CASNDRGVLNTEAFF
.	TRBV25-1	TRBJ1-4	.	TGTGCCAGCAGTGTTCCCGGAGCTAATGAAAAACTGTTTTTT	CASSVPGANEKLFF
once	TRBV18	TRBJ1-6	.	TGTGCCAGCTCACCATCCCAGGGCGCTAATTCACCCCTCCACTTT	CASSPSQGANSPLHF
once	TRBV19	TRBJ2-1	TRBD2	TGTGCCAGTAGTATACGGCGCGGGGGTAGCAATGAGCAGTTCTTC	CASSIRRGGSNEQFF
.	TRBV6-2/TRBV6-3	TRBJ2-7	.	TGTGCCAGCAGCAGGACTGCCTACGAGCAGTACTTC	CASSRTAYEQYF
.	TRBV18	TRBJ2-7	TRBD1	TGTGCCAGCTCACCACTTGTGGGACAGGGCTACGAGCAGTACTTC	CASSPLVGQGYEQYF
.	TRBV19	TRBJ1-1	.	TGTGCCAGTAGTATAGGTCAGGGGATAGATGAAGCTTTCTTT	CASSIGQGIDEAFF
.	TRBV18	TRBJ2-1	TRBD1	TGTGCCAGCTCCCGCATGAACCTTGAGACAGGGGCAGGTGAGCAGTTCTTC	CASSRMNLETGAGEQFF
.	TRBV5-1	TRBJ1-1	TRBD1	TGCGCCAGCAGCCCGAGGACAGGTCGGGCTGACACTGAAGCTTTCTTT	CASSPRTGRADTEAFF
.	TRBV28	TRBJ1-5	.	TGTGCCAGCAGTTCCGGGGGAGGCAATCAGCCCCAGCATTTT	CASSSGGGNQPQHF
.	TRBV3-1/TRBV3-2	TRBJ2-7	TRBD1	TGTGCCAGCAGCCAAGGGGGACAGGGGGCGTCGGGCGAGCAGTACTTC	CASSQGGQGASGEQYF
once	TRBV19	TRBJ1-1	TRBD1	TGTGCCAGTAGTAGGACAGGGAGGAACACTGAAGCTTTCTTT	CASSRTGRNTEAFF
.	TRBV7-2	TRBJ1-6	TRBD1	TGTGCCAGCAGCTCGCAGGGGGCTAATTCACCCCTCCACTTT	CASSSQGANSPLHF
.	TRBV19	TRBJ1-2	TRBD1	TGTGCCAGTAGAGGGACAGATCAAATGCGGTACTATGGCTACACCTTC	CASRGTDQMRYYGYTF
.	TRBV7-2	TRBJ1-2	.	TGTGCCAGCAGCTTAGGCGGCACCTCCTATGGCTACACCTTC	CASSLGGTSYGYTF
.	TRBV4-3	TRBJ2-1	.	TGCGCCAGCAGCCAAGAATCAACCTATCCGCCCAATGAGCAGTTCTTC	CASSQESTYPPNEQFF
.	TRBV5-1	TRBJ1-1	.	TGCGCCAGCAGCCCGCGCAGGGAAATAGGGAACACTGAAGCTTTCTTT	CASSPRREIGNTEAFF
.	TRBV6-5	TRBJ1-5	TRBD1	TGTGCCAGCAGTTCGCCGGGACAGGGAGGCAATCAGCCCCAGCATTTT	CASSSPGQGGNQPQHF
.	TRBV4-3	TRBJ1-5	.	TGCGCCAGCAGCCAAGAAAGGCAGGGAGGTCAGCCCCAGCATTTT	CASSQERQGGQPQHF
.	TRBV5-4	TRBJ1-6	.	TGTGCCAGCAGCTTGGACAACAGAAATTCACCCCTCCACTTT	CASSLDNRNSPLHF
.	TRBV11-3	TRBJ2-5	.	TGTGCCAGCAGTTCTACGGGTCTCCAAGAGACCCAGTACTTC	CASSSTGLQETQYF
.	TRBV5-1	TRBJ2-3	.	TGCGCCAGCAGCTTGGACGGTCAAACAGATACGCAGTATTTT	CASSLDGQTDTQYF
.	TRBV25-1	TRBJ1-1	.	TGTGCCAGCATATATGATAGGGGGGCTTTCTTT	CASIYDRGAFF